This TCR beta chain comes out of a study of T cell repertoires in cytomegalovirus infection. A single record per CDR3 protein comes from TCRdb applying MiXCR to the reads. The repertoire includes 300,000 to 400,000 distinct CDR3 sequences, just under 25% of them detected once, and about 14% sits in the top ten. This clonotype appeared a few times. Its antigen is unidentified. Trimming removed 6 bases at V and 5 bases at J, with 17 bases between. Germline V gives CDR1 MNHEY, CDR2 SVGAGI. The CDR3 spans 16 residues. The chain employs TRBV6-5 and TRBJ1-6; weak D call: TRBD1 (6 bases). The material was cultured PBMCs, obtained from culture after CMV antigen stimulation. The clonotype originates from a human donor in good health (CMV status not recorded). Some clones in this sample may be carry-over from other donors' samples. CDR3 protein: CASRLDSGYNNSPLHF. CDR3 in DNA: TGTGCCAGCAGACTGGACAGCGGATATAATAATTCACCCCTCCACTTT.